This paragraph reports one TCR beta chain. This clone was picked up a small number of times. This receptor's antigen is unknown. Base-call qualities are not available, and no considerably larger clone is one nucleotide away. This specimen includes other DNA sequences encoding the same CDR3. The sample is drawn from a study of blood T cell repertoires in COVID-19 (dated by TCRdb to about 2020). Turning to the overall study: Samples from collaborators originated in the United States, Italy and Spain and spanned both the acute and convalescent phases of COVID-19. The samples were drawn from two sources: the first 160 participants of the ongoing ImmuneRACE study, and 1,254 subjects contributed by 6 global collaborators. Deeply sampled blood TCRbeta repertoires from subjects exposed to, actively infected with, or recovered from COVID-19 were included in the dataset. HLA class I and class II types, where available, came from metadata supplied by the sample provider rather than from assay-based typing. The repertoires were made available in a free public database intended to serve as a resource for research on the immune response to SARS-CoV-2. The prospective study material was composed of cDNA or gDNA derived from T cells, B-cell-depleted T cells, or PBMCs. Sample metadata almost always included a de-identified subject ID, COVID-19 status, age in years and sex. The paper's findings and limits, for the study overall: The quantity of clinical and demographic metadata differed by source and by participant and was supplied without curation.

In the prospective study, participants were 18 to 89 years old, resided in 24 geographic areas of the United States, and were enrolled through a virtual design. To assign participants to cohorts, the prospective study relied on clinical history that participants themselves reported in a screening survey and a study questionnaire. Recovered participants in ImmuneRACE Cohort 3 were defined by two consecutive negative NP/OP PCR tests, clearance by a healthcare professional, or resolution of symptoms. In the prospective study, mobile phlebotomists collected whole blood, serum and a nasopharyngeal or oropharyngeal swab from each participant. Over a roughly two-month period, participants in the prospective study had the option of providing additional blood draws and questionnaires. Before DNA extraction, prospective study blood samples were shipped either frozen or at room temperature. V lost 6 bases and J lost 7 bases, and the count of bases not matched to a germline gene is 4. From its cysteine to its phenylalanine, the CDR3 spans 12 amino acids. Kept here is only the CDR3 DNA, which spans 36 bases and is read in frame from base 1. The germline V gene specifies SGHTA as CDR1 and FQGNSA as CDR2.

TCRbeta CDR3 regions were amplified from genomic DNA using the immunoSEQ Assay, a bias-controlled multiplex PCR. Regarding the original processing steps: Within the assay, amplification of reference gene primers was used to estimate how many nucleated cells each sample contained. Sequence reads were collapsed and filtered to measure the absolute abundance of every unique TCRbeta CDR3 rearrangement. For each sample, productive Simpson clonality was calculated as the square root of Simpson's diversity index across productive rearrangements. TCRdb provides this immuneACCESS table in a form limited to in-frame rearrangements. Some clones are lacking; in checked studies, under half of them reflect an unresolved V gene, and why the rest are absent is not known. The DNA gave D and trimming, while V, J and clone size come from that table. The sample table contains about 330,000 clones; only one count was recorded for 92% of them. The ten largest clonotypes hold around 20% of the sample.

The material sequenced was PBMCs or T cells enriched from blood (not recorded which). The chain is assembled from TRBV7-2 and TRBJ2-7; 9 junctional bases match TRBD1. The sequence was obtained from a woman between 25 and 40 years old who had recovered from COVID-19. The DNA reads TGTGCCAGCAGACAGGGGGCAAGGGAGCAGTACTTC. It encodes CASRQGAREQYF.